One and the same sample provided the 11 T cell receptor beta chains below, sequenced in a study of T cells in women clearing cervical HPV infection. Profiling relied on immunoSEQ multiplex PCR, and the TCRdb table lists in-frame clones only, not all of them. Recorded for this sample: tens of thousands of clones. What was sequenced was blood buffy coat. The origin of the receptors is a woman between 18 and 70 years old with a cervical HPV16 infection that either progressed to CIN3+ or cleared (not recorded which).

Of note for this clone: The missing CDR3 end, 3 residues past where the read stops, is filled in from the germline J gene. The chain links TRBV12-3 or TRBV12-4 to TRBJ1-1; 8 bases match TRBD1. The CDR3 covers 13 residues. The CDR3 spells CASSIDRGGSAFF. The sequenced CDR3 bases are TGTGCCAGCAGCATCGACAGGGGAGGTAGC.

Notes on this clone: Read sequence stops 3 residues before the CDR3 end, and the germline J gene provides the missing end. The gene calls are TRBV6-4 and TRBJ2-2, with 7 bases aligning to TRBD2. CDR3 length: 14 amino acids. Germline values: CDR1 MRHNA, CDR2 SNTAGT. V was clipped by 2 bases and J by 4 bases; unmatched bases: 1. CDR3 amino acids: CASSDGGGTGELFF. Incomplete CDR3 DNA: TGTGCCAGCAGTGACGGGGGGGGCACCGGGGAG.

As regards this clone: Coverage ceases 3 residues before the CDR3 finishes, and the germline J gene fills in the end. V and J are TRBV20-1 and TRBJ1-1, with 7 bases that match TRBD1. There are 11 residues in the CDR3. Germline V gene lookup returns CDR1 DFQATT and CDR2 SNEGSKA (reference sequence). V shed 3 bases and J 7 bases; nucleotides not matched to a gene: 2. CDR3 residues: CSASGQDEAFF. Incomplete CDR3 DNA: TGCAGTGCTAGTGGACAGGATGAA.

The sequenced part of the CDR3 DNA is TGTGCCAGCAGCCCGTACTCGGGCTACGAG. Protein sequence: CASSPYSGYE. In full, the CDR3 reads CASSPYSGYEQYF. This sequence joins TRBV7-3 and TRBJ2-7; D ambiguous. The sequenced fragment ends 3 residues before the CDR3 boundary, so the rest is inferred from the germline J gene. The CDR3 contains 13 residues. Trimming removed 5 bases at V and 3 bases at J, with 11 bases between. The germline CDR1 and CDR2 sequences are SGHTA and FQGTGA.

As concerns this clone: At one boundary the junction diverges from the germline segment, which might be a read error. Here the CDR3 reads CAGSRDRGPEAFF. Partial CDR3 DNA: TGCGCCGGCAGCAGGGACAGGGGGCCCGAA. The V call is TRBV5-1, the J call TRBJ1-1, with 12 bases fitting TRBD1. The read ends 3 residues shy of where the CDR3 ends; the end is completed using the germline J gene. The CDR3 spans 13 residues. Looked up from germline, CDR1 is SGHRS and CDR2 is YFSETQ.

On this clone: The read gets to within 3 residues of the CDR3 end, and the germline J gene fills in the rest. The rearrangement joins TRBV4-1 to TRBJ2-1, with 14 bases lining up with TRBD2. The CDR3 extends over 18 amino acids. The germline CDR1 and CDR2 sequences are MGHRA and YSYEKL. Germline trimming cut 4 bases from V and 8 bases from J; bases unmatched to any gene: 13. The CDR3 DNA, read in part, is TGCGCCAGCAGCCCGCGAAGTCCGGGACTAGCGGGGGACTATGAG. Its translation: CASSPRSPGLAGDYE. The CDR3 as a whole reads CASSPRSPGLAGDYEQFF.

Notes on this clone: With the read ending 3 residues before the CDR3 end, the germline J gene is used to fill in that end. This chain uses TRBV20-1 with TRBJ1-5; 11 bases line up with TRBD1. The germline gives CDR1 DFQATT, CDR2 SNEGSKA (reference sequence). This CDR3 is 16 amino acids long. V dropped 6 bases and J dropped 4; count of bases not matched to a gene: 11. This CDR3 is CSAPRTGGSGNQPQHF. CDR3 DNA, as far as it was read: TGCAGTGCCCCAAGGACAGGGGGCAGCGGGAATCAGCCC.

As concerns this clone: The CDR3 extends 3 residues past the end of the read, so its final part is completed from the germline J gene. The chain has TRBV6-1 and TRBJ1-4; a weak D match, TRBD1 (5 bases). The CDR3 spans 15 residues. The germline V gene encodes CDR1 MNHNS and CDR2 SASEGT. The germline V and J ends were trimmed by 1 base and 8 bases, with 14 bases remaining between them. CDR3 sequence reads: CASSEGRQGYEKLFF. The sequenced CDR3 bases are TGTGCCAGCAGTGAAGGTCGGCAGGGTTACGAAAAA.

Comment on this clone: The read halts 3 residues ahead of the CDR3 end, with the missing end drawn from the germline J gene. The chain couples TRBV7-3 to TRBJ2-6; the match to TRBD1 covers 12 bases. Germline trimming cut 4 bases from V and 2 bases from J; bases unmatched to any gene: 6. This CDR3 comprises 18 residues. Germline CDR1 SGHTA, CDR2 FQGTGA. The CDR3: CASSWGTGGFTGANVLTF. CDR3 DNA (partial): TGTGCCAGCAGCTGGGGGACAGGGGGCTTTACTGGGGCCAACGTC. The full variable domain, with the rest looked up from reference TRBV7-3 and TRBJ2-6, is GAGVSQTPSNKVTEKGKYVELRCDPISGHTALYWYRQSLGQGPEFLIYFQGTGAADDSGLPNDRFFAVRPEGSVSTLKIQRTERGDSAVYLCASSWGTGGFTGANVLTFGAGSRLTVL.

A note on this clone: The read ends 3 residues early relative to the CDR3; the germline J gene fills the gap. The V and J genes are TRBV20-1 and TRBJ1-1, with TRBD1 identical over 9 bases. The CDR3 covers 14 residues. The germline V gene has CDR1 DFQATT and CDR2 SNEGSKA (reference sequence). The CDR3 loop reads CSARENRGRSLAFF. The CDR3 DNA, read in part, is TGCAGTGCTAGAGAAAACAGGGGGCGCTCTCTT.

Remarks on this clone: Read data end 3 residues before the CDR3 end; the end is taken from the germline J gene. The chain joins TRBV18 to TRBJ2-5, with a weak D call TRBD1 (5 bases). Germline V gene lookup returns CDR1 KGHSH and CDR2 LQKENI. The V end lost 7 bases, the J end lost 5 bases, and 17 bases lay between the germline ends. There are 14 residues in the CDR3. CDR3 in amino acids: CASCPQGLEETQYF. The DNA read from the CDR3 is TGTGCCAGCTGCCCCCAGGGTCTGGAGGAGACC.